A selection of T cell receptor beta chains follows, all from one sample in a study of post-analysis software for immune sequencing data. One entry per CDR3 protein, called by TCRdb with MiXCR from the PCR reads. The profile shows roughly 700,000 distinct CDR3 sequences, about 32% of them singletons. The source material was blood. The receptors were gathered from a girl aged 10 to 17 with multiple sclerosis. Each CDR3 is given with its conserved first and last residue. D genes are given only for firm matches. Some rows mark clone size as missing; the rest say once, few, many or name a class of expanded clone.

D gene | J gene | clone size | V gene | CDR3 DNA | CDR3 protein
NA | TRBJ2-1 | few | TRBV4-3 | TGCGCCAGCAGCCAATTTCTAGCCGATGAGCAGTTCTTC | CASSQFLADEQFF
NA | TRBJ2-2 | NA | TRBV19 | TGTGCCAGTAATCGAGAAGGCAGGGTGGGCACCGGGGAGCTGTTTTTT | CASNREGRVGTGELFF
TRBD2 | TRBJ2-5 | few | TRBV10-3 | TGTGCCATCAGTAGCGGGAGAGGACAAGAGACCCAGTACTTC | CAISSGRGQETQYF
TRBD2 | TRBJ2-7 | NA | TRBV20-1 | TGCAGTGCCCCTCACCGTAAGCGGGAGGGGGATCGTTTGTCCCAGTACTTC | CSAPHRKREGDRLSQYF
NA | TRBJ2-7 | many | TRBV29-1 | TGCAGCGCCGAAGGGAGCGGGCCCTCCTACGAGCAGTACTTC | CSAEGSGPSYEQYF
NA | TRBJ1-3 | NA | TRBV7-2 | TGTGCCAGCAGCACGGGGACGGCCGGGAACACCATATATTTT | CASSTGTAGNTIYF
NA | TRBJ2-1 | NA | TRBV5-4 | TGTGCCAGCAGCTTGGTTGCTCAGCCCTACAATGAGCAGTTCTTC | CASSLVAQPYNEQFF
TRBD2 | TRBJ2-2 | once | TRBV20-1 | TGCAGTGCTAGAGTCACTAGCGGGGTGGAATGGTCCGGGGAGCTGTTTTTT | CSARVTSGVEWSGELFF
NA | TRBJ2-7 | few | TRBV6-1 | TGTGCCAGCAGTCCCCTCGGGTTCGGACAGATCTACTACGAGCAGTACTTC | CASSPLGFGQIYYEQYF
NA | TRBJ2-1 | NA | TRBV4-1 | TGCGCCAGCAGCCCGTGGTGGGATGAGCAGTTCTTC | CASSPWWDEQFF
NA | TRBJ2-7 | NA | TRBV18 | TGTGCCAGCTCACGGGGGGCTAACTACGAGCAGTACTTC | CASSRGANYEQYF
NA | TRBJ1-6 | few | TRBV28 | TGTGCCAGCAGTCTTACAGCTAATTCACCCCTCCACTTT | CASSLTANSPLHF
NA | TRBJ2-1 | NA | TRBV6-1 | TGTGCCAGCAGGGAGGACACATTCTACGAGCAGTTCTTC | CASREDTFYEQFF
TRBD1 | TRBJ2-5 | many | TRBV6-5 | TGTGCCAGCAGCTATGGACAGGGCGGGGAGACCCAGTACTTC | CASSYGQGGETQYF
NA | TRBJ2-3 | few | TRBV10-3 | TGTGCCACCTCGCGGGGTGGGGGAGGAACAGATACGCAGTATTTT | CATSRGGGGTDTQYF
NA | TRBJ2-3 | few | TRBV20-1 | TGCAGCGCTGGGAGAGAGGTCTCAGATACGCAGTATTTT | CSAGREVSDTQYF
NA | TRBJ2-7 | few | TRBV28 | TGTGCCAGCAGTTTGGCTGCCCCCGTAAACTCCTACGAGCAGTACTTC | CASSLAAPVNSYEQYF
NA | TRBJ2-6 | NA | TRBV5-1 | TGCGCCAGCAGCTTGTCCCAACCTGGCCCCCCAGGGGCCAACGCCCTGACTTTC | CASSLSQPGPPGANALTF
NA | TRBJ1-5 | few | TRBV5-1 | TGCGCCAGCAGCCCGGCGGGGGGCGGCCAGCCCCAGCATTTT | CASSPAGGGQPQHF
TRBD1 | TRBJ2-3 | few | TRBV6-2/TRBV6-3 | TGTGCCAGCAGTTTACCGGGACAGGGCTATACAGATACGCAGTATTTT | CASSLPGQGYTDTQYF
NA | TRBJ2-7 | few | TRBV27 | TGTGCCAGCAGCCCCTCAACAGGGGAGGCCGTCTACGAGCAGTACTTC | CASSPSTGEAVYEQYF
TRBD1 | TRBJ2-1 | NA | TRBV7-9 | TGTGCCAGCGCTCGGGGACAGGGGACCTCTCGGGAGTTCTTC | CASARGQGTSREFF
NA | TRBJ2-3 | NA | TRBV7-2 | TGTGCCAGCAGCTTAGATTCGGGAGCCGGGGATACGCAGTATTTT | CASSLDSGAGDTQYF
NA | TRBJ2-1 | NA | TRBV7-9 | TGTGCCAGCAGCTTAGCTATCGGGACGACTAGCTCCTACAATGAGCAGTTCTTC | CASSLAIGTTSSYNEQFF
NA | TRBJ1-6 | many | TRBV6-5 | TGTGCCAGCAGTTATGGGCAGGGTAATTCACCCCTCCACTTT | CASSYGQGNSPLHF
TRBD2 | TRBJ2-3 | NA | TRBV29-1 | TGCAGCGTAGAGACTAGCGGGACAGATACGCAGTATTTT | CSVETSGTDTQYF
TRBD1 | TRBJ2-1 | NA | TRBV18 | TGTGCCAGCTCACCACTCGGGACAGGGCACAATGAGCAGTTCTTC | CASSPLGTGHNEQFF
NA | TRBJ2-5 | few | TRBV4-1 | TGCGCCAGCAGCCAAGGCAGGGTGGAGACCCAGTACTTC | CASSQGRVETQYF
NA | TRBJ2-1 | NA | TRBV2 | TGTGCCAGCAGTGGTTCGCCGGGACTCCGGACCAATGAGCAGTTCTTC | CASSGSPGLRTNEQFF
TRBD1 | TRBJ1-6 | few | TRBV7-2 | TGTGCCAGCAGCTCCAAAGGGACAGATAATTCACCCCTCCACTTT | CASSSKGTDNSPLHF